Listed below are T cell receptor beta chains from one sample, sequenced in a study of blood T cell repertoires in COVID-19. Measured with immunoSEQ multiplex PCR; TCRdb has only the in-frame clones, and not every one. Among about 89,000 clones, about 83% were seen once, and the ten largest hold roughly 53%. The sample consisted of peripheral blood. These receptors were collected from a human donor in a cohort sampled during active COVID-19. CDR3s include the opening cysteine and the closing phenylalanine or tryptophan. D genes are given only for firm matches. Clone size is shown for a subset of rows, as once, few, many or a class of expanded clone.

TRBV15	.	TRBJ1-3	.	TGTGCCACCAGTGGGGGCGGGCCGACACCCTTCTCTGGAAACACCATATATTTT	CATSGGGPTPFSGNTIYF
TRBV28	TRBD1	TRBJ1-2	.	TGTGCCAGCAGTTTAGGGGGCCACAGGGGTATCTATGGCTACACCTTC	CASSLGGHRGIYGYTF
TRBV15	.	TRBJ1-5	.	TGTGCCACCAGCACGGATAGGACTGTCCAACAGCCCCAGCATTTT	CATSTDRTVQQPQHF
TRBV3-1/TRBV3-2	TRBD1	TRBJ1-2	.	TGTGCCAGCAGCCAAGATGACAGGGAGTATGGCTACACCTTC	CASSQDDREYGYTF
TRBV7-3	TRBD1	TRBJ2-7	once	TGTGCCAGCAGCTTAAAGTGGGCAGGGGGAGTTTACGAGCAGTACTTC	CASSLKWAGGVYEQYF
TRBV6-5	TRBD1	TRBJ1-1	.	TGTGCCAGCGCTGGGACAGGCCCTGGGTCTACAGCTTTCTTT	CASAGTGPGSTAFF
TRBV5-1	.	TRBJ2-1	.	TGCGCCAGCAGCCAGGACGGGGGGCAGTTCTACAATGAGCAGTTCTTC	CASSQDGGQFYNEQFF
TRBV7-2	.	TRBJ1-3	.	TGTGCCAGCAGCTTAGGAGGGCACCGCTCTGGAAACACCATATATTTT	CASSLGGHRSGNTIYF
TRBV2	TRBD1	TRBJ1-5	.	TGTGCCAGCAGTGAACAGAGACAGGGACACAATCAGCCCCAGCATTTT	CASSEQRQGHNQPQHF
TRBV28	.	TRBJ1-1	.	TGTGCCAGCGCCGTCGGGGGATATAACACTGAAGCTTTCTTT	CASAVGGYNTEAFF
TRBV7-2	TRBD2	TRBJ2-1	.	TGTGCCAGCAGCCCGTCAGCGGGGGTCGGGACTAGCGGCGGGCAGTTCTTC	CASSPSAGVGTSGGQFF
TRBV4-2	TRBD1	TRBJ1-1	.	TGTGCCAGCAGCCAGGAAAGGGGGCCTGAAGCTTTCTTT	CASSQERGPEAFF
TRBV7-2	.	TRBJ2-2	.	TGTGCCAGCAGCTTCAGGACTGCAGGATCCACCGGGGAGCTGTTTTTT	CASSFRTAGSTGELFF
TRBV6-1	.	TRBJ2-7	.	TGTGCCAGCAGTGAAAGACAGTTCTCCTACGAGCAGTACTTC	CASSERQFSYEQYF
TRBV19	TRBD2	TRBJ2-5	.	TGTGCCAGTAGTATAGAGTCTAGCGGGATGGCGGAGACCCAGTACTTC	CASSIESSGMAETQYF
TRBV11-2	TRBD1	TRBJ1-1	.	TGTGCCAGCAGCTTGGTCAGGGGGACTGAAGCTTTCTTT	CASSLVRGTEAFF
TRBV7-7	.	TRBJ2-2	.	TGTGCTAGCAGCTTAGGGTTCGGCACCGGGGAGCTGTTTTTT	CASSLGFGTGELFF
TRBV7-2	TRBD2	TRBJ2-1	.	TGTGCCAGCGCCGGGACTAGCGGGATCAATGAGCAGTTCTTC	CASAGTSGINEQFF
TRBV4-3	.	TRBJ2-7	.	TGCGCCAGCAGCCAAGATATTCGGTACGAGCAGTACTTC	CASSQDIRYEQYF
TRBV23-1	.	TRBJ1-1	few	TGCGCCAGCACCGAGGACAGCCTGAACACTGAAGCTTTCTTT	CASTEDSLNTEAFF
TRBV4-2	TRBD1	TRBJ2-5	.	TGTGCCAGCAGCCCCCTTCTGGGACAGATCCAAGAGACCCAGTACTTC	CASSPLLGQIQETQYF
TRBV9	.	TRBJ1-2	few	TGTGCCAGCAGCGTAGACCCGGGAGGCAGGGATGGCTACACCTTC	CASSVDPGGRDGYTF
TRBV5-1	.	TRBJ1-6	.	TGCGCCAGCAGCGCCGAGGCGGCTTCACCCCTCCACTTT	CASSAEAASPLHF
TRBV21-1	.	TRBJ2-7	.	TGTGCCAGCAGCAAGGGGGGGGAGGTCTCCTACGAGCAGTACTTC	CASSKGGEVSYEQYF
TRBV7-3	.	TRBJ2-1	.	TGTGCCAGCAGCTTATCAGGCAGGGTGGATGAGCAGTTCTTC	CASSLSGRVDEQFF
TRBV7-2	TRBD2	TRBJ2-7	.	TGTGCCAGCAGCCTGGCTGCATTGAGCGGGAGATACGAGCAGTACTTC	CASSLAALSGRYEQYF
TRBV9	.	TRBJ1-1	.	TGTGCCAGCAGCGAGCATACAGGGCCGAACACTGAAGCTTTCTTT	CASSEHTGPNTEAFF
TRBV2	.	TRBJ2-1	medium-sized	TGTGCCAGTACCGTCGGGGGAATCCCCTACAATGAGCAGTTCTTC	CASTVGGIPYNEQFF
TRBV6-5	.	TRBJ1-3	.	TGTGCCAGCAGTACCGACAGGAGCTCTGGAAACACCATATATTTT	CASSTDRSSGNTIYF
TRBV2	.	TRBJ1-5	.	TGTGCCAGCAGTGGGCCCCAGGGAAGCAATCAGCCCCAGCATTTT	CASSGPQGSNQPQHF
TRBV9	TRBD1	TRBJ2-2	.	TGTGCCAGCAGCAACCGACAGGGGGACGCGAACACCGGGGAGCTGTTTTTT	CASSNRQGDANTGELFF
TRBV4-2	TRBD2	TRBJ2-1	.	TGTGCCAGCAGCCAAGTTTCGGGAGGCTCCTACAATGAGCAGTTCTTC	CASSQVSGGSYNEQFF
TRBV18	TRBD2	TRBJ2-3	.	TGTGCCAGCTCACCACGACTAGCGGAGGATACGCAGTATTTT	CASSPRLAEDTQYF
TRBV28	.	TRBJ2-7	.	TGTGCCAGTAAAAACCCGGGCTACGAGCAGTACTTC	CASKNPGYEQYF
TRBV18	TRBD2	TRBJ2-3	.	TGTGCCAGCTCGCGGACTAGCGGGAGTAATGGAGATACGCAGTATTTT	CASSRTSGSNGDTQYF
TRBV18	.	TRBJ1-1	.	TGTGCCAGCTCATTAAAAGGACAGAACACTGAAGCTTTCTTT	CASSLKGQNTEAFF
TRBV6-1	TRBD1	TRBJ1-4	many	TGTGCCAGCAGTGACAGGGGGAAGGGGAATGAAAAACTGTTTTTT	CASSDRGKGNEKLFF
TRBV19	TRBD1	TRBJ1-1	.	TGTGCCACCCGGGACAGGGCCCAGAACACTGAAGCTTTCTTT	CATRDRAQNTEAFF
TRBV7-8	TRBD1	TRBJ2-5	.	TGTGCCAGCAGCGGATACAGGGTCGGACAGGATAATCAAGAGACCCAGTACTTC	CASSGYRVGQDNQETQYF
TRBV28	.	TRBJ1-3	.	TGTGCCAGCAGTTTCCGAACGGGGGGGGGTCGTCGAGACACCATATATTTT	CASSFRTGGGRRDTIYF
TRBV27	TRBD1	TRBJ1-4	.	TGTGCCAGTTCCGGGACAGGCAGGGAAAAACTGTTTTTT	CASSGTGREKLFF